This T cell receptor beta chain was obtained from a study of control samples from healthy donors and cancer patients. Profiling relied on immunoSEQ multiplex PCR, and the TCRdb table lists in-frame clones only, not all of them. The sample carries about 75,000 clones, roughly 84% recorded once. The germline V gene encodes CDR1 MNHEY and CDR2 SVGAGI. Trimming took 8 bases from V and 2 from J; bases not matched to a gene: 6. The CDR3 length is 13 residues. The source of this sequence is a man in his forties or fifties in good health. Sequenced: blood. This rearrangement joins TRBV6-5 to TRBJ2-7; the match to TRBD1 covers 7 bases. The DNA of the CDR3 is TGTGCCAGCGCAAGGACAGGTACCTACGAGCAGTACTTC. Its translation is CASARTGTYEQYF.